This TCR beta chain was captured in a study of blood T cell repertoires in COVID-19. Study at large: Both acute and convalescent COVID-19 samples were obtained from the United States, Italy and Spain. Sample material is recorded as cDNA or gDNA derived from T cells, B-cell-depleted T cells, or PBMCs.

From germline, CDR1 is SGHTA and CDR2 FQGNSA. The trim removed 5 bases at V and 8 bases at J, leaving 6 bases unmatched. CDR3 size: 13 residues. Per the study methods: Estimation of nucleated cell counts was performed using reference gene primer amplification. Sequenced by immunoSEQ multiplex PCR; TCRdb stores in-frame clones only, minus some. The V and J calls and clone size come from that table; D and trimming were worked out from the DNA. The table shows some 490,000 clones, with approximately 85% occurring only once. The sample comprised peripheral blood. The rearrangement joins TRBV7-2 to TRBJ2-7, with 10 bases matching TRBD1. This clonotype was obtained from a human donor in a cohort sampled during active COVID-19. The CDR3 is CASSPWTGGQQYF. The DNA of the CDR3 is TGTGCCAGCAGCCCATGGACAGGGGGACAGCAGTACTTC.